This is a list of T cell receptor beta chains from one sample in a study of identical twins. MiXCR, run by TCRdb on the 5' RACE reads, gives a single entry per CDR3 protein. The sample consists of 510,000 or so distinct CDR3 sequences, around 15% of them appearing once. The same sample was also studied in work on yellow fever vaccine responses in identical twins.

Material for sequencing was CD4+ T cells sorted from blood. Receptors originate from a young woman in good health. CDR3s include the opening cysteine and the closing phenylalanine or tryptophan. The D gene is left open where the match is weak. The listing skips clone size in some rows; elsewhere it reads once, few, many or a size class.

>TRBV20-1|NA|NA|TRBJ2-3
TGCAGTGCTAGGAGGTACTGGGGCACAGATACGCAGTATTTT
CSARRYWGTDTQYF
>TRBV4-1|many|TRBD2|TRBJ2-2
TGCGCCAGCAGCCAAGATCAAAACCCGGGACTAGCGGGAGTCCCCACCGGGGAGCTGTTTTTT
CASSQDQNPGLAGVPTGELFF
>TRBV6-1|few|TRBD1|TRBJ1-6
TGTGCCAGCAGTCCGGACAGGGCGAAGGGTTCACCCCTCCACTTT
CASSPDRAKGSPLHF
>TRBV9|NA|TRBD2|TRBJ2-5
TGTGCCAGCAGCGTTGGGACTAGCGGGGGGGTTCCAGAGACCCAGTACTTC
CASSVGTSGGVPETQYF
>TRBV12-3/TRBV12-4|few|NA|TRBJ1-1
TGTGCCAGCAGTCTACAGGGTTACACTGAAGTTTTCTTT
CASSLQGYTEVFF
>TRBV2|many|TRBD2|TRBJ2-1
TGTGCCAGCAGTGGAACGGGGGGGCCGCTAAATGAGCAGTTCTTC
CASSGTGGPLNEQFF
>TRBV24-1|many|NA|TRBJ2-1
TGTGCCACCAGTGATCGTGCCGGGCATCGATGGAATGAGCAGTTCTTC
CATSDRAGHRWNEQFF
>TRBV5-1|few|TRBD1|TRBJ1-1
TGCGCCAGCAGCTTGGCCCCGGACAGGGGGTTCGGGTGGCCGAACACTGAAGCTTTCTTT
CASSLAPDRGFGWPNTEAFF
>TRBV6-5|NA|NA|TRBJ2-5
TGTGCCAGCAGTTACTCGAAAGGGAGGGAGACCCAGTACTTC
CASSYSKGRETQYF
>TRBV3-1|few|NA|TRBJ2-3
TGTGCCAGCAGCCAAGATGGTGGCGGATACACAGATACGCAGTATTTT
CASSQDGGGYTDTQYF
>TRBV4-2|few|NA|TRBJ1-1
TGTGCCAGCAGCGTAACGAGAGACAGGTGGGACACTGAAGCTTTCTTT
CASSVTRDRWDTEAFF
>TRBV20-1|NA|NA|TRBJ1-2
TGCAGTGCTAGTTCGGGTACCTATGGCTACACCTTC
CSASSGTYGYTF
>TRBV7-9|few|TRBD1|TRBJ2-5
TGTGCCAGCAGCCAGGGACAGTCAGAGACCCAGTACTTC
CASSQGQSETQYF
>TRBV10-2|NA|TRBD1|TRBJ2-3
TGCGCCAGCAGTGTACAGGGGATGTCAGATACGCAGTATTTT
CASSVQGMSDTQYF
>TRBV5-1|NA|NA|TRBJ2-2
TGCGCCAGCAGCTTGGCCGTTTTCAGAGGGACCGGGGAGCTGTTTTTT
CASSLAVFRGTGELFF
>TRBV4-1|few|NA|TRBJ2-3
TGCGCCAGCAGCTTAAGGAAGGGGGACAAAAAAAGCACAGATACGCAGTATTTT
CASSLRKGDKKSTDTQYF
>TRBV5-6|NA|TRBD1|TRBJ1-2
TGTGCCAGCAGCTTCACCCGGGACAGGGGGCTCTATGGCTACACCTTC
CASSFTRDRGLYGYTF
>TRBV20-1|NA|NA|TRBJ2-1
TGCAGTGCCCGAGGGGGGTGGTGGGATGAGCAGTTCTTC
CSARGGWWDEQFF
>TRBV29-1|few|TRBD1|TRBJ2-3
TGCAGCGTTTCGGGACAGGGGTCGACGCAGTATTTT
CSVSGQGSTQYF
>TRBV5-1|many|NA|TRBJ1-1
TGCGCCAGCACCCGAGGGGGTTTGAACACTGAAGCTTTCTTT
CASTRGGLNTEAFF
>TRBV24-1|few|NA|TRBJ2-5
TGTGCCACCAGTGATTTGAGGCAAGAGACCCAGTACTTC
CATSDLRQETQYF
>TRBV23-1|NA|NA|TRBJ2-3
TGCGCCAGCAGTCACTACAAACAGCGAGATACGCAGTATTTT
CASSHYKQRDTQYF
>TRBV3-1|few|NA|TRBJ2-2
TGTGCCAGCAGCCAACCGGCCGGGGAGCTGTTTTTT
CASSQPAGELFF
>TRBV18|few|NA|TRBJ2-7
TGTGCCAGCTCACCGAATAACGGGCCCTCCTACGAGCAGTACTTC
CASSPNNGPSYEQYF
>TRBV7-9|few|NA|TRBJ2-3
TGTGCCAGCAGCTTAGGTTCTTTGGCGGGATCCACAGATACGCAGTATTTT
CASSLGSLAGSTDTQYF
>TRBV6-5|NA|NA|TRBJ2-2
TGTGCCAGCAGTTACCTATCCCACGGGGGCGGGGAGCTGTTTTTT
CASSYLSHGGGELFF
>TRBV7-2|few|NA|TRBJ1-2
TGTGCCAGCAGCCAGGATGGGGCGGGGTACTATGGCTACACCTTC
CASSQDGAGYYGYTF
>TRBV5-1|few|TRBD2|TRBJ2-1
TGCGCCAGCAACACACTTGGACTAGCCTACAATGAGCAGTTCTTC
CASNTLGLAYNEQFF
>TRBV15|few|NA|TRBJ1-1
TGTGCCACCAGCAGGGGAGGGGCCATGAACACTGAAGCTTTCTTT
CATSRGGAMNTEAFF
>TRBV7-2|many|NA|TRBJ2-1
TGTGCCAGCAAAGGTAGTTACAATGAGCAGTTCTTC
CASKGSYNEQFF
>TRBV5-1|NA|NA|TRBJ2-5
TGCGCCAGCAGGACACGGGGAGGTCTGGAGACCCAGTACTTC
CASRTRGGLETQYF
>TRBV28|once|NA|TRBJ1-1
TGTGCCAGCAGTTATGCCGGAATAAAGAACACTGAAGCTTTCTTT
CASSYAGIKNTEAFF
>TRBV19|NA|NA|TRBJ1-1
TGTGCCAGTAGTATTAACCGCATGTCGAACACTGAAGCTTTCTTT
CASSINRMSNTEAFF
>TRBV7-9|NA|NA|TRBJ2-7
TGTGCCCCGACAGGCCCCTTAGTGGGACGCTACGAGCAGTACTTC
CAPTGPLVGRYEQYF
>TRBV6-1|few|NA|TRBJ2-3
TGTGCCAGCAGTGGGGAGTTTACGCAGTATTTT
CASSGEFTQYF
>TRBV24-1|many|NA|TRBJ2-5
TGTGCCACCGGAACACAGGGACTCCAAGAGACCCAGTACTTC
CATGTQGLQETQYF
>TRBV3-1|NA|TRBD2|TRBJ2-4
TGTGCCAGCAGTAGCGGGGGGCACCGCATTCAGTACTTC
CASSSGGHRIQYF
>TRBV18|NA|NA|TRBJ2-1
TGTGCCAGCTCACCGAAGACAGCCTACAATGAGCAGTTCTTC
CASSPKTAYNEQFF
>TRBV28|NA|TRBD1|TRBJ1-2
TGTGCCAGCACCAGGGGGGGACCCTACACCTTC
CASTRGGPYTF
>TRBV13|NA|TRBD2|TRBJ2-1
TGTGCCAGCAGCATTTCCGGGGGGGCCGGAGTACGTGAGCAGTTCTTC
CASSISGGAGVREQFF
>TRBV6-2/TRBV6-3|NA|TRBD2|TRBJ2-1
TGTGCCAGCAGTTTAGCGGGAAGGATGGATGAGCAGTTCTTC
CASSLAGRMDEQFF
>TRBV4-1|NA|NA|TRBJ1-5
TGCGCCAGCAGCCAAGCTCCCATCGGCAATCAGCCCCAGCATTTT
CASSQAPIGNQPQHF
>TRBV12-3/TRBV12-4|NA|NA|TRBJ2-2
TGTGCCAGCAGTTTAGCGGCAGGGGTTGTGGCCGGGGAGCTGTTTTTT
CASSLAAGVVAGELFF
>TRBV10-3|NA|TRBD2|TRBJ2-1
TGTGCCATCAGGGGACTAGCGGGGGCTGACTACAATGAGCAGTTCTTC
CAIRGLAGADYNEQFF
>TRBV18|NA|NA|TRBJ2-7
TGTGCCAGCTCCCGGCAGTCCTACGAGCAGTACTTC
CASSRQSYEQYF
>TRBV11-2|few|NA|TRBJ2-7
TGTGCCAGCACCCCGGATTCCGGAGGGAACTACGAGCAGTACTTC
CASTPDSGGNYEQYF
>TRBV5-1|few|TRBD2|TRBJ2-1
TGCGCCAGCAAGGTGTTAGCGGGGGGATACAATGAGCAGTTCTTC
CASKVLAGGYNEQFF
>TRBV2|NA|TRBD2|TRBJ2-3
TGTACCATCAGACCTAACGCTCCGGCTAGCGGGGGGCCAGATACGCAGTATTTT
CTIRPNAPASGGPDTQYF
>TRBV11-3|few|NA|TRBJ2-7
TGTGCCAGCAGCTTATACACCCAAAGCGGATACGAGCAGTACTTC
CASSLYTQSGYEQYF
>TRBV7-9|once|NA|TRBJ1-1
TGTGCCAGCACCATTGGGCAGGGAGGTTGGGGCACTGAAGCTTTCTTT
CASTIGQGGWGTEAFF
>TRBV10-2|NA|TRBD1|TRBJ1-5
TGCGCCAGCAGTGGAGGACAGGGGTTGTCGGGCAATCAGCCCCAGCATTTT
CASSGGQGLSGNQPQHF
>TRBV2|few|TRBD1|TRBJ1-5
TGTGCCAGCAGAGCCCAGGGGGTCCTCAATCAGCCCCAGCATTTT
CASRAQGVLNQPQHF
>TRBV29-1|NA|NA|TRBJ1-1
TGCAGCGTTGGAAGGCACTTGAACACTGAAGCTTTCTTT
CSVGRHLNTEAFF
>TRBV6-1|NA|NA|TRBJ2-3
TGTGCCAGCAGTGAAGCGGACCAGGGTAACACAGATACGCAGTATTTT
CASSEADQGNTDTQYF
>TRBV11-2|few|NA|TRBJ2-3
TGTGCCAGCAGCCGTGTTGGGGGCTTCGCAGATACGCAGTATTTT
CASSRVGGFADTQYF
>TRBV2|few|NA|TRBJ2-5
TGTGCCAGCAGTATGGACTACCAAGAGACCCAGTACTTC
CASSMDYQETQYF
>TRBV6-1|NA|TRBD2|TRBJ2-3
TGTGCCAGCTCAAGACAGCTAGCGGGAAAAACAGATACGCAGTATTTT
CASSRQLAGKTDTQYF